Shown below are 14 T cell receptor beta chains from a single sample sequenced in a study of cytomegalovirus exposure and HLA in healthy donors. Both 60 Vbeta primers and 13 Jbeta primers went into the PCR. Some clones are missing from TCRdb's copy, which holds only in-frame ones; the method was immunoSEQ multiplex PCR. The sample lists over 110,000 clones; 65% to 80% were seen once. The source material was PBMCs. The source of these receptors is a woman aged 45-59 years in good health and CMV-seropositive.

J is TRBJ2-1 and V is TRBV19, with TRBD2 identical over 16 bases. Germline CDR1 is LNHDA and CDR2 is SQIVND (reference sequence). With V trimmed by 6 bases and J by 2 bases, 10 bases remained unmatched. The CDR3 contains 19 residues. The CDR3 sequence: CASRRTSGTSGGAYNEQFF. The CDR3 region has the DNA TGTGCCAGTAGGAGAACATCCGGGACTAGCGGGGGGGCCTACAATGAGCAGTTCTTC.

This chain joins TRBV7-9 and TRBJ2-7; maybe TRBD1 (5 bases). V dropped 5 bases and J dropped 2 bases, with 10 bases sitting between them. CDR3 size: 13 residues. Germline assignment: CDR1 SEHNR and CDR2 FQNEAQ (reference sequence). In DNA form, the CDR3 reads TGTGCCAGCAGCCACACGGACACCTACGAGCAGTACTTC. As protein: CASSHTDTYEQYF.

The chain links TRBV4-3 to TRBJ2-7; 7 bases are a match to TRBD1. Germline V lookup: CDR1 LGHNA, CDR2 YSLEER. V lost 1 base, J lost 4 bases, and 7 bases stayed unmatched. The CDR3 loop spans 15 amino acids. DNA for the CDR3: TGCGCCAGCAGCCAAGCCGGGACAGAGCAGTACGAGCAGTACTTC. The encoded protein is CASSQAGTEQYEQYF.

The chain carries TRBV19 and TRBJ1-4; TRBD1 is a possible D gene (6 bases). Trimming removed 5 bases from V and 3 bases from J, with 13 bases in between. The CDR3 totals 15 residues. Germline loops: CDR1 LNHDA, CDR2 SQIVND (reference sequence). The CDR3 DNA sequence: TGTGCCAGTAGTTTCGGACAGCCACCTAATGAAAAACTGTTTTTT. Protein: CASSFGQPPNEKLFF.

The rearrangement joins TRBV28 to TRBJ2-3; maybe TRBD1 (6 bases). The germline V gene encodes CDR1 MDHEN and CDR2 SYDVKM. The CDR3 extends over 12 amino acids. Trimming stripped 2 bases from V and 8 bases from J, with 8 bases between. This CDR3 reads CASSLMDSTQYF. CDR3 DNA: TGTGCCAGCAGTTTAATGGACAGTACGCAGTATTTT.

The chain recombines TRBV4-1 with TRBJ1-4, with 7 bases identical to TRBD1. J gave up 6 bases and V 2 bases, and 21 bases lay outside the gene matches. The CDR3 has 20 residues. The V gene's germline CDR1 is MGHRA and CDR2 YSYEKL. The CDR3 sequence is CASSQPARGRTLIDYEKLFF. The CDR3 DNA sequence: TGCGCCAGCAGCCAACCCGCAAGGGGGCGGACCCTGATTGATTATGAAAAACTGTTTTTT.

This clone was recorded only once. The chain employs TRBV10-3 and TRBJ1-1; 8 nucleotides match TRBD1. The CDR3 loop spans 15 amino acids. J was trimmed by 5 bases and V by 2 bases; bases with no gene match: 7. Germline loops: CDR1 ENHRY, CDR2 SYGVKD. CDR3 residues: CAISEEDRAGTEAFF. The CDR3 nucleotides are TGTGCCATCAGTGAGGAGGACAGGGCGGGGACTGAAGCTTTCTTT.

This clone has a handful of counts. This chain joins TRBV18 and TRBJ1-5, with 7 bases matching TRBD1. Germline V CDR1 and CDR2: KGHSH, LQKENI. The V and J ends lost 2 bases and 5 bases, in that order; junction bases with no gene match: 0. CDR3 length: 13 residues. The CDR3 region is CASSPTGDQPQHF. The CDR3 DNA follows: TGTGCCAGCTCACCAACAGGGGATCAGCCCCAGCATTTT. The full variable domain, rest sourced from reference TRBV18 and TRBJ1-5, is NAGVMQNPRHLVRRRGQEARLRCSPMKGHSHVYWYRQLPEEGLKFMVYLQKENIIDESGMPKERFSAEFPKEGPSILRIQQVVRGDSAAYFCASSPTGDQPQHFGDGTRLSIL.

The CDR3 region has the DNA TGTGCCAGCAGTTCGAACAGGGCGGGCAATCAGCCCCAGCATTTT. It encodes CASSSNRAGNQPQHF. V and J are TRBV28 and TRBJ1-5; the D gene is possibly TRBD1 (6 bases). The CDR3 covers 15 residues. V was cut by 4 bases and J by 2 bases, with 12 bases left in between. Per germline, CDR1 MDHEN and CDR2 SYDVKM.

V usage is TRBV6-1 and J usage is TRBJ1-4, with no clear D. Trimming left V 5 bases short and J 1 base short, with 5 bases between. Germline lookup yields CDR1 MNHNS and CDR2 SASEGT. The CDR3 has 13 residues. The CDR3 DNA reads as TGTGCCAGCAGTAGTAGAACTAATGAAAAACTGTTTTTT. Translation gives CASSSRTNEKLFF.

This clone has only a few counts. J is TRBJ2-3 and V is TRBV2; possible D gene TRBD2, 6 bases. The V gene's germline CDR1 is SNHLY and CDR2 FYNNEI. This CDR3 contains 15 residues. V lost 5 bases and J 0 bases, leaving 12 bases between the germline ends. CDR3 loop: CASSRLVSSTDTQYF. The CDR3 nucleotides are TGTGCCAGCAGTCGACTAGTATCGAGCACAGATACGCAGTATTTT.

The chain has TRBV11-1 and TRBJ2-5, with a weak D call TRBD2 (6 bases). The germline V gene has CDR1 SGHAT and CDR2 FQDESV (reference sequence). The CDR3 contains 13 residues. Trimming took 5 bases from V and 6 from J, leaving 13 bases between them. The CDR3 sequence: CASSPRESKTQYF. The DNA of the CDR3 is TGTGCCAGCAGCCCCCGGGAGTCCAAGACCCAGTACTTC.

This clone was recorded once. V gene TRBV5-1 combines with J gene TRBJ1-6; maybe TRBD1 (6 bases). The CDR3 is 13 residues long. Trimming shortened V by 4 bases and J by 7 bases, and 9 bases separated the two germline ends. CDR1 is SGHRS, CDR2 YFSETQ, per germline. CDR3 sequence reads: CASSQDRNSPLHF. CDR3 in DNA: TGCGCCAGCAGCCAGGACAGAAATTCACCCCTCCACTTT.

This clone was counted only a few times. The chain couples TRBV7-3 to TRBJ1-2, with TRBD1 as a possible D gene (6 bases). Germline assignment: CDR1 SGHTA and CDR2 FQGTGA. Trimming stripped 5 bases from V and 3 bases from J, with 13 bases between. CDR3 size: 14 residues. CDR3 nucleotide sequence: TGTGCCAGCAGCCCAGGCGGACAGTACTATGGCTACACCTTC. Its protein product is CASSPGGQYYGYTF.